This is a list of T cell receptor beta chains from one sample in a study of human T cells and chemical hapten exposure. TCRdb re-derived calls from the RACE reads in MiXCR, one entry per CDR3 protein. This sample has just under 350,000 distinct CDR3 sequences; approximately 6.3% occur once, and the top ten carry 8.4%. The material was whole blood, obtained in connection with sensitization to the hapten diphenylcyclopropenone (DPC). The receptor source for this set is a woman under 30 with alopecia areata. Some clones in this sample may be carry-over from other donors' samples. The CDR3 runs from the conserved cysteine through the conserved F or W.

TRBV4-1,TRBJ2-7,CASSQAFGQGYEQYF
TRBV4-3,TRBJ2-7,CASSHRDSKGEQYF
TRBV7-2,TRBJ2-3,CASSLTPLDTQYF
TRBV3-1,TRBJ2-7,CASSRGQTLTYEQYF
TRBV20-1,TRBJ1-1,CSASRRAQAFF
TRBV11-2,TRBJ1-2,CASSSARDRGLYGYTF
TRBV6-1,TRBJ2-5,CASTDSWGETQYF
TRBV7-6,TRBJ2-3,CASSLASIVGGGTDTQYF
TRBV5-8,TRBJ2-5,CASSRAGGAETQYF
TRBV6-6,TRBJ2-6,CASSYRNSGANVLTF
TRBV7-9,TRBJ1-2,CASSQRTGYTF
TRBV5-1,TRBJ2-1,CASSSTSRYNEQFF
TRBV12-3/TRBV12-4,TRBJ2-5,CASSFGGPYQETQYF
TRBV20-1,TRBJ1-6,CSANDRGSSYNSPLHF
TRBV7-2,TRBJ2-3,CASSLMMASGGADTQYF
TRBV5-4,TRBJ1-4,CASSLAPGQGGEKLFF
TRBV7-9,TRBJ2-3,CASSLGDRTQYF
TRBV2,TRBJ2-3,CASSGIPTDTQYF
TRBV18,TRBJ1-5,CASSPPSLGNQPQHF
TRBV6-2/TRBV6-3,TRBJ1-5,CASNQGNRNQPQHF
TRBV5-6,TRBJ2-2,CASSGGLVTDLNLNTGELFF
TRBV4-3,TRBJ2-4,CASSRRVGGPTKNIQYF
TRBV4-3,TRBJ2-6,CASSPFLSSGANVLTF
TRBV3-1,TRBJ2-3,CASRLSGSRTDTQYF
TRBV7-9,TRBJ2-7,CASSLAGGHYEQYF
TRBV9,TRBJ2-3,CASSVNTDSQYTDTQYF